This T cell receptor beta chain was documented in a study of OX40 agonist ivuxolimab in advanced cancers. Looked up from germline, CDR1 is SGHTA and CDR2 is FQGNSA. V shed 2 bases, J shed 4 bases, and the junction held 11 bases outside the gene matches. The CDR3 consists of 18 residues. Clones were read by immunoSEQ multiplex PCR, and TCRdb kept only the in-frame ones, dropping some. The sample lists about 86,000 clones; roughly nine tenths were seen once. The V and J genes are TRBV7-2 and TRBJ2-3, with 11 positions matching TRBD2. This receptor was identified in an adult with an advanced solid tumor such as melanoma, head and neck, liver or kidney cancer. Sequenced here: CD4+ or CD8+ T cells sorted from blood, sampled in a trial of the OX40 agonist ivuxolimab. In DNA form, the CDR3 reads TGTGCCAGCAGCTTACTCAGGAGCTCGGGACTAGCGGCAGATACGCAGTATTTT. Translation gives CASSLLRSSGLAADTQYF. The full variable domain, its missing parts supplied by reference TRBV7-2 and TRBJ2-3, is GAGVSQSPSNKVTEKGKDVELRCDPISGHTALYWYRQSLGQGLEFLIYFQGNSAPDKSGLPSDRFSAERTGGSVSTLTIQRTQQEDSAVYLCASSLLRSSGLAADTQYFGPGTRLTVL.